The subject of this entry is one TCR beta chain. Libraries were prepared by immunoSEQ multiplex PCR; TCRdb keeps only in-frame clonotypes and omits some of them. Seen here are about 32,000 clones, 88% observed once, and the top ten hold around 6.7%. The sample is drawn from a study of PD-1 and CTLA-4 blockade in melanoma. With 6 bases clipped from V and 5 bases from J, the junction kept 6 bases outside the gene matches. The CDR3 is made up of 13 amino acids. The germline V gene encodes CDR1 MDHEN and CDR2 SYDVKM. The receptor was isolated from a human donor with melanoma. The chain has TRBV28 and TRBJ1-2, with 7 bases that match TRBD1. The sequenced sample was CD8+ T cells from peripheral blood, obtained from a patient given anti-PD-1 treatment. CDR3 DNA sequence: TGTGCCAGCAGCCTAACAGGGGAGTATGGCTACACCTTC. Amino acid sequence: CASSLTGEYGYTF.